Presented here are 30 T cell receptor beta chains from one specimen sequenced in a study of T cells after yellow fever vaccination. TCRdb itself ran the 5' RACE reads through MiXCR, one entry per CDR3 protein. The table lists hundreds of thousands of distinct CDR3 sequences, roughly 20% of them singletons. The sample was PBMCs, taken before the yellow fever booster vaccination. These receptors came from a man aged 18 to 35 who received the YFV17D yellow fever vaccine.

In DNA, the CDR3 is TGTGCCAGCAGCCAGGCTAGCGCCTTGAGGGCCGATGAGCAGTTCTTC. This sequence encodes CASSQASALRADEQFF. This chain connects TRBV5-4 to TRBJ2-1; possibly TRBD2 for D (6 bases). The CDR3 covers 16 residues. Deletions cut 4 bases from V and 8 bases from J, with 22 bases between. CDR1 is SGHNT and CDR2 is YYREEE in the germline V gene (reference sequence).

V and J are TRBV4-2 and TRBJ2-7; 9 bases map to TRBD2. The CDR3 extends over 15 amino acids. The germline gives CDR1 LGHNA, CDR2 YNFKEQ. J was trimmed by 0 bases and V by 5 bases; bases with no gene match: 5. The CDR3 DNA follows: TGTGCCAGCAGCAATAGCGGGGGTAGCTCCTACGAGCAGTACTTC. Translation: CASSNSGGSSYEQYF.

This clonotype was counted ten times or more. The chain uses TRBV5-1 and TRBJ2-5, with TRBD2 identical over 11 bases. The CDR3 runs 14 residues. V dropped 4 bases and J dropped 5; count of bases not matched to a gene: 4. Per the germline V gene, CDR1 is SGHRS and CDR2 is YFSETQ. CDR3: CASSPGTSGETQYF. Written as DNA, the CDR3 is TGCGCCAGCAGCCCGGGGACTAGCGGTGAGACCCAGTACTTC.

This clonotype was found a few times. This chain links TRBV14 with TRBJ2-7; D not certain. Per germline, CDR1 SGHDN and CDR2 FVKESK. The germline V and J ends were trimmed by 0 bases and 3 bases, with 9 bases remaining between them. The CDR3 is made up of 14 amino acids. The chain's CDR3 is CASSQEQRYYEQYV. The CDR3 DNA follows: TGTGCCAGCAGCCAAGAACAGCGATACTACGAGCAGTACGTC.

This clonotype was recorded a few times. The chain joins TRBV7-2 to TRBJ2-7; D is unresolved. Germline loops: CDR1 SGHTA, CDR2 FQGNSA. This CDR3 is built from 13 residues. V was clipped by 6 bases and J by 6 bases, with 15 bases between them. In nucleotides, the CDR3 is TGTGCCAGCAGTTCGGACCTCCGACTCGAGCAGTACGTC. Protein: CASSSDLRLEQYV.

The chain uses TRBV27 and TRBJ1-6; 9 bases match TRBD1. The V gene's germline CDR1 is MNHEY and CDR2 SMNVEV (reference sequence). The V and J ends lost 1 base and 9 bases, in that order; junction bases with no gene match: 13. The CDR3 sequence is 18 residues long. The CDR3 coding sequence is TGTGCCAGCAGTTTATTCTATGGGGGGACAGGGCAGATTTCACCCCTCCACTTT. Protein product: CASSLFYGGTGQISPLHF.

The rearrangement uses TRBV27 and TRBJ2-1; 10 bases align to TRBD2. The CDR3 is made up of 14 amino acids. V lost 7 bases to trimming and J lost 7 bases; unmatched junction nucleotides: 7. The V gene's germline CDR1 is MNHEY and CDR2 SMNVEV (reference sequence). CDR3 DNA sequence: TGTGCCAGCAAAGTTAGCGGGGGGAAAAATGAGCAGTTCTTC. Protein sequence: CASKVSGGKNEQFF.

The gene calls are TRBV9 and TRBJ2-1; D gene ambiguous. V shed 1 base and J shed 7 bases, with 6 bases lying between them. Germline V gene sequence: CDR1 SGDLS, CDR2 YYNGEE. The CDR3 sequence is 12 residues long. The CDR3 spells CASSVPRNEQFF. Here the CDR3 DNA reads TGTGCCAGCAGCGTACCCCGTAATGAGCAGTTCTTC. Variable domain in full (rest from reference TRBV9 and TRBJ2-1): DSGVTQTPKHLITATGQRVTLRCSPRSGDLSVYWYQQSLDQGLQFLIQYYNGEERAKGNILERFSAQQFPDLHSELNLSSLELGDSALYFCASSVPRNEQFFGPGTRLTVL.

V and J are TRBV9 and TRBJ1-1, with D perhaps matching TRBD1 (5 bases). Germline lookup yields CDR1 SGDLS and CDR2 YYNGEE. V lost 0 bases and J 10 bases, leaving 16 bases between the germline ends. This CDR3 has 14 amino acids. The DNA for the CDR3 is TGTGCCAGCAGCGTAGATGGGGACGGCCCTTCAGCTTTCTTT. Amino acid sequence: CASSVDGDGPSAFF.

The genes are TRBV5-5 and TRBJ2-7, with TRBD2 matching 7 bases. The CDR3 spans 14 residues. Per the germline V gene, CDR1 is SGHKS and CDR2 is YYEKEE (reference sequence). Germline trimming cut 0 bases from V and 6 bases from J; bases unmatched to any gene: 6. This CDR3 reads CASSLAVREGEQYV. In DNA, the CDR3 is TGTGCCAGCAGCTTGGCCGTCAGGGAGGGCGAGCAGTACGTC.

The V call is TRBV24-1, the J call TRBJ1-1; 11 positions agree with TRBD1. The CDR3 covers 13 residues. Germline assignment: CDR1 KGHDR and CDR2 SFDVKD. The junction had 1 base not matched to a gene; V was cut back by 3 bases and J by 8 bases. In DNA form, the CDR3 reads TGTGCCACCAGTGATAGGACAGGGGGCGAAGCTTTCTTT. Encoded protein: CATSDRTGGEAFF.

The V call is TRBV7-3, the J call TRBJ2-3, with 12 positions matching TRBD2. The length of the CDR3 is 16 residues. V lost 4 bases, J lost 4 bases, and 6 bases stayed unmatched. Per germline, CDR1 SGHTA and CDR2 FQGTGA. In DNA, the CDR3 is TGTGCCAGCAGCTCCAGACTAGCGGGGGCCGCAGATACGCAGTATTTT. It translates to CASSSRLAGAADTQYF.

The CDR3 bases are TGTGCCAGCAGTTACTCAGCCGTGAACACTGAAGCTTTCTTT. Its protein is CASSYSAVNTEAFF. The chain uses TRBV6-5 and TRBJ1-1; D not certain. Between the trimmed V and J ends, which lost 0 bases and 0 bases, there was a span of 5 bases. CDR3 size: 14 residues. Germline V gene sequence: CDR1 MNHEY, CDR2 SVGAGI.

The chain couples TRBV20-1 to TRBJ2-2; D unresolved. The germline gives CDR1 DFQATT, CDR2 SNEGSKA (reference sequence). The CDR3 extends over 14 amino acids. The V end was cut by 4 bases, the J end by 1 base, with 10 bases between. Here the CDR3 reads CSATPVLNTGELFF. CDR3 bases: TGCAGTGCTACCCCGGTGCTGAACACCGGGGAGCTGTTTTTT.

This clonotype has only a few counts. The genes are TRBV27 and TRBJ2-3; 13 positions match TRBD2. Germline V gene data show CDR1 as MNHEY and CDR2 as SMNVEV (reference sequence). V was pared by 1 base and J by 2 bases, with 6 bases of the junction left unmatched. The CDR3 covers 18 residues. The CDR3 nucleotides are TGTGCCAGCAGTTTATTTTCGACTAGCGGGGGGCTCACAGATACGCAGTATTTT. Translated, it gives CASSLFSTSGGLTDTQYF.

This clonotype was picked up a small number of times. The V and J genes are TRBV12-3 or TRBV12-4 and TRBJ1-1; unclear D gene. CDR3 length: 13 amino acids. V was pared by 6 bases and J by 3 bases, with 11 bases between. In nucleotides, the CDR3 is TGTGCCAGCAGCCCCGGCTGGTACACTGAAGCTTTCTTT. Translation gives CASSPGWYTEAFF.

This chain connects TRBV5-1 to TRBJ2-3; D is possibly TRBD2 (6 bases). The CDR3 runs to 15 residues. CDR1 SGHRS and CDR2 YFSETQ come from the germline V gene. Trimming cost V 5 bases and J 2 bases, with 15 bases left between them. CDR3 in amino acids: CASSSGELVTDTQYF. The CDR3 DNA follows: TGCGCCAGCAGTTCGGGGGAGTTAGTCACAGATACGCAGTATTTT.

This rearrangement joins TRBV7-6 to TRBJ2-2; D possibly corresponds to TRBD1 (6 bases). Germline V gene data show CDR1 as SGHVS and CDR2 as FNYEAQ. V gave up 6 bases and J gave up 1 base, with 9 bases separating them. CDR3 size: 14 residues. CDR3 amino acids: CASRSDRNTGELFF. DNA of the CDR3: TGTGCCAGCAGATCGGACAGGAACACCGGGGAGCTGTTTTTT.

V is TRBV28 and J is TRBJ1-3; D remains unclear. V lost 2 bases and J lost 4, with 18 bases in between. The CDR3 totals 17 residues. Germline V gene data show CDR1 as MDHEN and CDR2 as SYDVKM. CDR3 nucleotide sequence: TGTGCCAGCAGTTTAGGTTCTGCAGAGCGGCTGGGAAACACCATATATTTT. Its protein product is CASSLGSAERLGNTIYF.

This clonotype was counted between two and nine times. The rearrangement links TRBV11-2 to TRBJ1-4, with a possible D match to TRBD1 (5 bases). Germline V lookup: CDR1 SGHAT, CDR2 FQNNGV. There are 14 residues in the CDR3. Deletions cut 5 bases from V and 8 bases from J, with 15 bases between. In DNA, the CDR3 is TGTGCCAGCAGCCCCTACGGGGGTGGAGAAAAACTGTTTTTT. This translates into CASSPYGGGEKLFF. Combining the CDR3 with reference TRBV11-2 and TRBJ1-4 gives the whole variable domain EAGVAQSPRYKIIEKRQSVAFWCNPISGHATLYWYQQILGQGPKLLIQFQNNGVVDDSQLPKDRFSAERLKGVDSTLKIQPAKLEDSAVYLCASSPYGGGEKLFFGSGTQLSVL.

The chain has TRBV18 and TRBJ1-2; D is perhaps TRBD1 (6 bases). The CDR3 extends over 15 amino acids. The germline V gene encodes CDR1 KGHSH and CDR2 LQKENI. Trimming removed 3 bases at V and 3 bases at J, with 14 bases between. The CDR3, as DNA: TGTGCCAGCTCACCCTCACAGGGTTTGGACTATGGCTACACCTTC. Its translation is CASSPSQGLDYGYTF.

CDR3 loop: CASSLGLAGDITDTQYF. The CDR3 DNA reads TGTGCCAGCAGCCTAGGCCTAGCGGGGGATATCACAGATACGCAGTATTTT. V gene TRBV5-4 combines with J gene TRBJ2-3; 10 bases line up with TRBD2. The junction had 10 bases not matched to a gene; V was cut back by 4 bases and J by 2 bases. CDR1 and CDR2 from the germline V gene are SGHNT and YYREEE (reference sequence). The CDR3 length is 17 residues.

CDR3 region: CAISRLGGGEPQETQYF. The CDR3 DNA sequence: TGTGCCATCAGTCGGCTGGGCGGGGGGGAACCCCAAGAGACCCAGTACTTC. The rearrangement joins TRBV10-3 to TRBJ2-5; 9 bases are a match to TRBD2. V was clipped by 5 bases and J by 1 base; unmatched bases: 11. The length of the CDR3 is 17 residues. The germline CDR1 and CDR2 sequences are ENHRY and SYGVKD.

The chain links TRBV4-3 to TRBJ2-5, with TRBD2 matching 7 bases. The CDR3 length is 14 residues. J was trimmed by 5 bases and V by 8 bases; bases with no gene match: 11. Per the germline V gene, CDR1 is LGHNA and CDR2 is YSLEER. The CDR3 reads CASSDRGEGETQYF. The CDR3 nucleotides read TGCGCCAGCTCCGACCGGGGGGAAGGGGAGACCCAGTACTTC.

The chain recombines TRBV23-1 with TRBJ1-5, with D unresolved. TRBV23-1 is an ORF; its function is uncertain. The CDR3 is 17 residues long. With 8 bases removed from V and 0 bases from J, the gap between germline ends came to 20 bases. The CDR3 sequence: CASRLFWYGVSNQPQHF. DNA of the CDR3: TGCGCCAGCCGCTTGTTCTGGTACGGTGTTAGCAATCAGCCCCAGCATTTT.

The chain couples TRBV5-1 to TRBJ1-2; 12 nucleotides match TRBD1. J lost 7 bases, V lost 4 bases, and 11 bases had no gene match. The CDR3 runs 16 residues. Germline CDR1 is SGHRS and CDR2 is YFSETQ. CDR3 sequence: CASSLGLGQGAFGYTF. CDR3 in DNA: TGCGCCAGCAGCCTGGGTTTGGGACAGGGGGCATTTGGCTACACCTTC.

This clonotype was counted between two and nine times. The CDR3 DNA sequence: TGTGCCGGGGGGACAGGGAAATCGCACGAGCAGTACGTC. It yields the protein CAGGTGKSHEQYV. The chain joins TRBV20-1 to TRBJ2-7; 9 bases are a match to TRBD1. CDR1 is DFQATT and CDR2 is SNEGSKA in the germline V gene (reference sequence). This CDR3 has 13 residues.

This chain connects TRBV9 to TRBJ2-3, with 14 positions matching TRBD2. Germline V gene lookup returns CDR1 SGDLS and CDR2 YYNGEE. V trimming: 3 bases; J trimming: 6 bases; junction bases outside the gene matches: 9. This CDR3 region has 17 residues. The chain's CDR3 is CASSGSSTSGGADTQYF. The CDR3 coding sequence is TGTGCCAGCAGCGGCTCATCGACTAGCGGGGGGGCCGATACGCAGTATTTT.

This clonotype was counted a few times. The rearrangement uses TRBV9 and TRBJ2-2, with D perhaps matching TRBD1 (5 bases). V dropped 0 bases and J dropped 7 bases, with 7 bases sitting between them. The CDR3 is 13 amino acids. CDR1 and CDR2 from the germline V gene are SGDLS and YYNGEE. This CDR3 reads CASSVVGHGELFF. The DNA of the CDR3 is TGTGCCAGCAGCGTAGTGGGGCACGGGGAGCTGTTTTTT.

A few counts support this clonotype. This sequence joins TRBV29-1 and TRBJ1-2; D is ambiguous. The CDR3 covers 11 residues. CDR1 and CDR2 (germline): SQVTM, ANQGSEA. V shed 7 bases and J shed 5 bases, with 11 bases lying between them. The CDR3 loop reads CSALLGYGYTF. The CDR3, as DNA: TGCAGCGCCCTGTTAGGTTATGGCTACACCTTC.